The source of this T cell receptor beta chain is a study of technical replicates of blood from several donors. CDR3 length: 16 amino acids. Germline V lookup: CDR1 MGHRA, CDR2 YSYEKL. Trimming pared 0 bases from V and 4 bases from J, leaving 15 bases between. Repertoires were generated with immunoSEQ multiplex PCR, while TCRdb's copy carries only in-frame clones and drops some. The sample lists 14,000 or so clones; roughly 87% were seen once. The sequencing input was PBMCs. V usage is TRBV4-1 and J usage is TRBJ1-1; D not certain. The clonotype comes from a human donor in good health. The CDR3 DNA reads as TGCGCCAGCAGCCAAGAGGAGGGTATCGTTTCCACTGAAGCTTTCTTT. Protein sequence: CASSQEEGIVSTEAFF.